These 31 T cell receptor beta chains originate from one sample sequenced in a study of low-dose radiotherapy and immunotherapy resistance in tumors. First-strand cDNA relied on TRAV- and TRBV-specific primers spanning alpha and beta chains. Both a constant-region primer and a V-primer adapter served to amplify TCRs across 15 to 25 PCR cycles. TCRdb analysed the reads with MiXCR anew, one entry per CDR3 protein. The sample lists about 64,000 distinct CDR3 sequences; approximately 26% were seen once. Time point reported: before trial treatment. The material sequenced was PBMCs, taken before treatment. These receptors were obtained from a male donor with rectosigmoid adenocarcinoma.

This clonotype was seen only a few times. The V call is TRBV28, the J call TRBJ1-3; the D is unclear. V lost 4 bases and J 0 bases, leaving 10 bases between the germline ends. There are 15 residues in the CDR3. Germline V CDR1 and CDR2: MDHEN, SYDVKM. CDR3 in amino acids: CASSSRTDSGNTIYF. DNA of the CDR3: TGTGCCAGCAGTTCTAGGACGGACTCTGGAAACACCATATATTTT.

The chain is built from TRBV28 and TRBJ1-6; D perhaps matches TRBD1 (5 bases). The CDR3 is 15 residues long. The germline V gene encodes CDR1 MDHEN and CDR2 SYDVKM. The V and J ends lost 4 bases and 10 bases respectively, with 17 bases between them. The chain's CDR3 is CASSSAPARGSPLHF. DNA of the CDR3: TGTGCCAGCAGTTCAGCTCCGGCAAGGGGATCACCCCTCCACTTT.

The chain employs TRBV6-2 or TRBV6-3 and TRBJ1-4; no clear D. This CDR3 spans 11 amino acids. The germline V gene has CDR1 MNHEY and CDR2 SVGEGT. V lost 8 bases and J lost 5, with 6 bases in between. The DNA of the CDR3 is TGTGCCAGCGGAGCGAATGAAAAACTGTTTTTT. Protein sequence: CASGANEKLFF.

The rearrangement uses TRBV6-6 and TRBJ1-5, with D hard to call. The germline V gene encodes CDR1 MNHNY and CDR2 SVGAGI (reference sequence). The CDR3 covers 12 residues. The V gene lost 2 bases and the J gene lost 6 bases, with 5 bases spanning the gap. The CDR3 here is CASSYEGQPQHF. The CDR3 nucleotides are TGTGCCAGCAGTTACGAAGGTCAGCCCCAGCATTTT.

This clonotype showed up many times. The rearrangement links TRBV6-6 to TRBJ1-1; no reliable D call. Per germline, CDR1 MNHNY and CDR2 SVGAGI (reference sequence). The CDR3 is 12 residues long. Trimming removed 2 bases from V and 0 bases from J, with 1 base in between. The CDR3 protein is CASSYVNTEAFF. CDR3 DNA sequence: TGTGCCAGCAGTTACGTGAACACTGAAGCTTTCTTT.

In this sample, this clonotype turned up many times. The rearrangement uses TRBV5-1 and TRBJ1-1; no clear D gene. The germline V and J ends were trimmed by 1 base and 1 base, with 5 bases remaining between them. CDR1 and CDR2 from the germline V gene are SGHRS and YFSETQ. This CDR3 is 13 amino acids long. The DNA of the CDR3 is TGCGCCAGCAGCTTGAACTGGAACACTGAAGCTTTCTTT. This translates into CASSLNWNTEAFF.

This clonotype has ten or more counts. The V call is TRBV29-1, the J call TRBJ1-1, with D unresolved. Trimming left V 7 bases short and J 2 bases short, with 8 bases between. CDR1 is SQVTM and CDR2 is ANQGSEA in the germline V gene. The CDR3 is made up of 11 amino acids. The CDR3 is CSASSNTEAFF. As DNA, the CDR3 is TGCAGCGCCTCGTCAAACACTGAAGCTTTCTTT.

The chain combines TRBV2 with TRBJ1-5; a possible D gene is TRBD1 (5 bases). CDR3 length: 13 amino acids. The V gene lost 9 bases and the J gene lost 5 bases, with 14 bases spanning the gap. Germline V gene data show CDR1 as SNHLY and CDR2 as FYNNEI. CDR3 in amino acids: CARGWGGDQPQHF. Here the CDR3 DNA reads TGTGCCAGGGGGTGGGGGGGTGATCAGCCCCAGCATTTT.

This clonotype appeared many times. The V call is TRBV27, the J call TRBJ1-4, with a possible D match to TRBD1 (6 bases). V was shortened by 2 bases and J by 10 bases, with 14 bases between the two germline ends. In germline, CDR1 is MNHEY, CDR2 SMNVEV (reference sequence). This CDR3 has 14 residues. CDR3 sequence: CASSLTPGAGKLFF. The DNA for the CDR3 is TGTGCCAGCAGTTTAACACCGGGGGCCGGAAAACTGTTTTTT.

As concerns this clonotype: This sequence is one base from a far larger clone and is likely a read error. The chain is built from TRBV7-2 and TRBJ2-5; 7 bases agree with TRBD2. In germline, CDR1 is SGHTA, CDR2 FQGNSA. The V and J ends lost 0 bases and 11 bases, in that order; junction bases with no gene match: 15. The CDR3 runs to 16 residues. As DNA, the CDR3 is TGTGCCAGCAGCTTAGCAGCGGGGCGCGGGGGATGGGAGCAGTACTTC. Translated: CASSLAAGRGGWEQYF.

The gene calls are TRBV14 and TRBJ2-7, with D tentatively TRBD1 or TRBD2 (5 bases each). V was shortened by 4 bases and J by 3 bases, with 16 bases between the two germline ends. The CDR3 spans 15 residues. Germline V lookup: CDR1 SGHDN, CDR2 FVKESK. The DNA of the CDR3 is TGTGCCAGCAGCCCAGGACCGGGGCGGGTCTACGAGCAGTACTTC. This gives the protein CASSPGPGRVYEQYF.

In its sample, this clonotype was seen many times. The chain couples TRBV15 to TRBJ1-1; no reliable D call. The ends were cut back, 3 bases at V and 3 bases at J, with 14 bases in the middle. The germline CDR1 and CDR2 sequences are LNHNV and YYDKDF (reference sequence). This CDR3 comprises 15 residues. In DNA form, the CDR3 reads TGTGCCACCAGCAGGGGGAGATATGGTGACACTGAAGCTTTCTTT. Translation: CATSRGRYGDTEAFF.

CDR3 nucleotide sequence: TGCAGTGCTAGAGCACCTAGCGGTAGCTCCTACGAGCAGTACTTC. The encoded protein is CSARAPSGSSYEQYF. The chain couples TRBV20-1 to TRBJ2-7, with 7 bases that match TRBD2. V was clipped by 1 base and J by 0 bases; unmatched bases: 6. CDR1 DFQATT and CDR2 SNEGSKA come from the germline V gene (reference sequence). This CDR3 has 15 amino acids.

In DNA form, the CDR3 reads TGTGCCAGCAGCCAAGATCGGGGTTCTGGAAACACCATATATTTT. This codes for CASSQDRGSGNTIYF. The rearrangement links TRBV4-2 to TRBJ1-3, with D uncertain. Germline V gene sequence: CDR1 LGHNA, CDR2 YNFKEQ. The ends were cut back, 0 bases at V and 1 base at J, with 7 bases in the middle. This CDR3 is 15 amino acids long.

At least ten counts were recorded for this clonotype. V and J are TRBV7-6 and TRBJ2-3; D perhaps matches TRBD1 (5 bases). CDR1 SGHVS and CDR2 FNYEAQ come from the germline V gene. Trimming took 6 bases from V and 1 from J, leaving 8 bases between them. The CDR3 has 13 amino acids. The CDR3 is CASSFRGTDTQYF. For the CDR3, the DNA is TGTGCCAGCAGTTTCAGGGGCACAGATACGCAGTATTTT.

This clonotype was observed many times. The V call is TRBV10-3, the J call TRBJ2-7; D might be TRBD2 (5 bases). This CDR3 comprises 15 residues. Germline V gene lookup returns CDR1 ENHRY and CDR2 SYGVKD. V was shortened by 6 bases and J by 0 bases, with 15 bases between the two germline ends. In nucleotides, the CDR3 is TGTGCCATCAGGATCGACGGGGAGAGCTCCTACGAGCAGTACTTC. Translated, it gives CAIRIDGESSYEQYF.

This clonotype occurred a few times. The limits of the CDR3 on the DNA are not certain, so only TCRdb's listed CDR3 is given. Here the CDR3 reads CASSDSTGAGELFFFFF. The chain uses TRBV6-4 and TRBJ2-2; TRBD1 reflects the table's D call only, with no check against the DNA. Germline V gene sequence: CDR1 MRHNA, CDR2 SNTAGT. The CDR3 spans 17 amino acids, including both terminal residues.

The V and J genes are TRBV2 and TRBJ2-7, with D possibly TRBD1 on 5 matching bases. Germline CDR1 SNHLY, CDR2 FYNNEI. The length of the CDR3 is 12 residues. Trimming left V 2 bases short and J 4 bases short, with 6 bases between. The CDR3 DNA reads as TGTGCCAGCAGTGAACAGGGATACGAGCAGTACTTC. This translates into CASSEQGYEQYF.

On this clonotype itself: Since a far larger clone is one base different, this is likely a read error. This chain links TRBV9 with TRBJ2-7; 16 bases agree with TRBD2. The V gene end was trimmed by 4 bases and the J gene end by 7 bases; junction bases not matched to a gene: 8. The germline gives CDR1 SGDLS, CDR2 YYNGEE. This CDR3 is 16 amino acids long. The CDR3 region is CASSPQGLAGGVEQYF. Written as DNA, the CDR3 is TGTGCCAGCAGCCCGCAGGGACTAGCGGGAGGGGTTGAGCAGTACTTC.

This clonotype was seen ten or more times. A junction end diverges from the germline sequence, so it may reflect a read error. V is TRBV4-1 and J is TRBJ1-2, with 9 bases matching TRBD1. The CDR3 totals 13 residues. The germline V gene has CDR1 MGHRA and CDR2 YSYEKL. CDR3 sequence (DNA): TGTGCCAGCAGCCAGGACAGGGGTGGTGGCTACACCTTC. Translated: CASSQDRGGGYTF.

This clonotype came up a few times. CDR3 amino acids: CASSLVREQYF. In DNA form, the CDR3 reads TGTGCCAGCAGTTTAGTGAGAGAGCAGTACTTC. This rearrangement joins TRBV28 to TRBJ2-7; D gene unclear. V was pared by 2 bases and J by 7 bases, with 6 bases between. Germline V gene sequence: CDR1 MDHEN, CDR2 SYDVKM. This CDR3 region has 11 residues. The whole variable domain, filled in from reference TRBV28 and TRBJ2-7, reads DVKVTQSSRYLVKRTGEKVFLECVQDMDHENMFWYRQDPGLGLRLIYFSYDVKMKEKGDIPEGYSVSREKKERFSLILESASTNQTSMYLCASSLVREQYFGPGTRLTVT.

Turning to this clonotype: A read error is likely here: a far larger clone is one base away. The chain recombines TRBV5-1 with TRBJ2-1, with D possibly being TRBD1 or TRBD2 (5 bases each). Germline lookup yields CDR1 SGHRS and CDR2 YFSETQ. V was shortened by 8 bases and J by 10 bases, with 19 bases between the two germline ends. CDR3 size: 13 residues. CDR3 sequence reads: CARQRGPLNEQFF. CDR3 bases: TGCGCCAGGCAAAGGGGACCCCTCAACGAGCAGTTCTTC.

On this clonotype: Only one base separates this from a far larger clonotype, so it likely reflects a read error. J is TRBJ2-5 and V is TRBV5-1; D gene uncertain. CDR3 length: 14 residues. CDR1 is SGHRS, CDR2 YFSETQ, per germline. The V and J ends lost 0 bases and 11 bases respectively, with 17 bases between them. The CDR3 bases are TGCGCCAGCAGCTTGGCGGGTTACTACAATGAGCAGTACTTC. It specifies CASSLAGYYNEQYF.

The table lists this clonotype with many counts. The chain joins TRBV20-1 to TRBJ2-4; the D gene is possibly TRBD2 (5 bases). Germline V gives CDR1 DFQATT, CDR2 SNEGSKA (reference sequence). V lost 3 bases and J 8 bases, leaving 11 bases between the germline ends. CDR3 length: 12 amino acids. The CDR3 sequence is CSASSQRDIQYF. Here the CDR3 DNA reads TGCAGTGCTAGTAGTCAGAGGGACATTCAGTACTTC.

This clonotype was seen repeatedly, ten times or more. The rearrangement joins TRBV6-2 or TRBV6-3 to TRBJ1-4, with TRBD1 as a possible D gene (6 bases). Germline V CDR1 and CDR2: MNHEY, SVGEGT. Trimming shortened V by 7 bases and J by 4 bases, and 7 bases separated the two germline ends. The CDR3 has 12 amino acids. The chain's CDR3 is CASKGGNEKLFF. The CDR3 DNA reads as TGTGCCAGCAAGGGGGGTAATGAAAAACTGTTTTTT.

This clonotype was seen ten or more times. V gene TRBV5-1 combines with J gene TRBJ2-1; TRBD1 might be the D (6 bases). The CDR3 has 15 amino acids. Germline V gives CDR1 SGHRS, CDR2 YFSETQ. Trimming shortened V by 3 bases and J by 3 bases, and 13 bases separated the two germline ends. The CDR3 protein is CASSYSQGSYNEQFF. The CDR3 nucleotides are TGCGCCAGCAGCTATTCACAGGGTAGCTACAATGAGCAGTTCTTC.

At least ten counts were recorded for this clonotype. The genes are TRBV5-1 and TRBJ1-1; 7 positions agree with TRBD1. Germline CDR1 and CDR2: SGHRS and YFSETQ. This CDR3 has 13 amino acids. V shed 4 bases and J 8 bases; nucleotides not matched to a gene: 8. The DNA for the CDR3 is TGCGCCAGCAGCATAGGGGACAGCCAGGAAGCTTTCTTT. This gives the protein CASSIGDSQEAFF.

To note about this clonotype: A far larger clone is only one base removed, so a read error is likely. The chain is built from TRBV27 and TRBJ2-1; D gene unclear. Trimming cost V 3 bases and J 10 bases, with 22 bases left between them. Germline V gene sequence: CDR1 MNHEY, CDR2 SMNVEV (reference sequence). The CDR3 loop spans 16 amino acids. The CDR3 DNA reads TGTGCCAGCAGTTTTCATTTGGCAGGTTTAACCTACGAGCAGTTCTTC. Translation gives CASSFHLAGLTYEQFF.

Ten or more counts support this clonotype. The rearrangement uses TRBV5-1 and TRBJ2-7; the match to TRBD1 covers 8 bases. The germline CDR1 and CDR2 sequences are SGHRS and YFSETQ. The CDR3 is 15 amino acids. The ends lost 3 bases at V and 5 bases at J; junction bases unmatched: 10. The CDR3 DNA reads TGCGCCAGCAGCTACTACTCGACAGGGGACCACGAGCAGTACTTC. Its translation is CASSYYSTGDHEQYF.

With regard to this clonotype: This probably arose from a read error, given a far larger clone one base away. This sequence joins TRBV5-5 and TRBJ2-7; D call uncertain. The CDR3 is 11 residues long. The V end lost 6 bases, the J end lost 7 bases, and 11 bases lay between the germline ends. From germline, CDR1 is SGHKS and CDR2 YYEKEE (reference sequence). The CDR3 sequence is CASKIYNEQYF. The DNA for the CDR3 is TGTGCCAGCAAGATTTACAATGAGCAGTACTTC.

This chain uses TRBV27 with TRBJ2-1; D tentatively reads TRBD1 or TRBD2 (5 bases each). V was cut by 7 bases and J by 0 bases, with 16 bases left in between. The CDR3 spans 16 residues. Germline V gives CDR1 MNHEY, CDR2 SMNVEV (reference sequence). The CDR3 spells CASTYVWGSSYNEQFF. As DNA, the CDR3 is TGTGCCAGCACCTATGTGTGGGGGAGCTCCTACAATGAGCAGTTCTTC.